The 22 T cell receptor beta chains below come from one sample, sequenced in a study of cytomegalovirus exposure and HLA in healthy donors. Primers: 60 Vbeta forward and 13 Jbeta reverse. Profiling relied on immunoSEQ multiplex PCR, and the TCRdb table lists in-frame clones only, not all of them. The sample gives 100,000 or so clones, roughly 80% of which show up once; roughly 4% is in the top ten. Sequenced material: PBMCs. These receptors were collected from a man aged 35 to 55 in good health and CMV-seronegative.

Comment on this clone: A read error may produce the germline difference seen at one junction end. V gene TRBV7-9 combines with J gene TRBJ1-1, with D hard to call. The CDR3 totals 14 residues. CDR1 is SEHNR, CDR2 FQNEAQ, per germline (reference sequence). Here the CDR3 reads CSSSFRGSSTEAFF. CDR3 sequence (DNA): TGTTCCAGCAGCTTCCGGGGATCTAGCACTGAAGCTTTCTTT. The full variable domain, its missing parts supplied by reference TRBV7-9 and TRBJ1-1, is DTGVSQNPRHKITKRGQNVTFRCDPISEHNRLYWYRQTLGQGPEFLTYFQNEAQLEKSRLLSDRFSAERPKGSFSTLEIQRTEQGDSAMYLCSSSFRGSSTEAFFGQGTRLTVV.

The chain uses TRBV11-2 and TRBJ1-1; D may be TRBD1 (5 bases). The V end lost 5 bases, the J end lost 2 bases, and 9 bases lay between the germline ends. Germline V gene sequence: CDR1 SGHAT, CDR2 FQNNGV. The CDR3 has 13 residues. CDR3 region: CASSPTDNTEAFF. As DNA, the CDR3 is TGTGCCAGCAGCCCGACAGATAACACTGAAGCTTTCTTT.

This chain connects TRBV4-1 to TRBJ2-1, with 8 bases identical to TRBD1. Looked up from germline, CDR1 is MGHRA and CDR2 is YSYEKL. With 6 bases clipped from V and 2 bases from J, the junction kept 9 bases outside the gene matches. There are 16 residues in the CDR3. The CDR3 nucleotides read TGCGCCAGCAGTCTTGAGACAGGGGTCCCCTACAATGAGCAGTTCTTC. This sequence encodes CASSLETGVPYNEQFF.

Note on this clone: In the same sample, other DNA sequences code for this CDR3. The chain uses TRBV5-1 and TRBJ1-1; D is uncertain. V was clipped by 0 bases and J by 3 bases, with 6 bases between them. The CDR3 has 13 residues. Germline V gene lookup returns CDR1 SGHRS and CDR2 YFSETQ. The CDR3 DNA reads TGCGCCAGCAGCTTGGGACGGGACACTGAAGCTTTCTTT. This codes for CASSLGRDTEAFF.

V gene TRBV18 combines with J gene TRBJ2-3; 8 nucleotides align to TRBD2. Germline V lookup: CDR1 KGHSH, CDR2 LQKENI. V lost 3 bases and J lost 0; bases outside the gene matches: 8. This CDR3 comprises 17 residues. The CDR3, as DNA: TGTGCCAGCTCACCGTTAATAGCGGGGACTAGCACAGATACGCAGTATTTT. Translating gives CASSPLIAGTSTDTQYF.

This chain uses TRBV5-1 with TRBJ2-6; TRBD1 aligns across 7 bases. The CDR3 consists of 14 residues. With V trimmed by 4 bases and J by 8 bases, 6 bases remained unmatched. In germline, CDR1 is SGHRS, CDR2 YFSETQ. CDR3 protein: CASSRLGQTNVLTF. CDR3 DNA: TGCGCCAGCAGCCGATTGGGACAGACCAACGTCCTGACTTTC.

The chain joins TRBV5-1 to TRBJ1-2, with 7 bases that match TRBD1. In germline, CDR1 is SGHRS, CDR2 YFSETQ. The CDR3 consists of 15 residues. Losses at the gene ends were 4 bases for V and 1 base for J; bases not matched to a gene: 7. The CDR3 sequence is CASSQGDSGNYGYTF. The CDR3 nucleotides are TGCGCCAGCAGCCAGGGGGACAGCGGTAACTATGGCTACACCTTC.

This chain connects TRBV18 to TRBJ2-3; 11 bases are shared with TRBD2. The trim removed 6 bases at V and 1 base at J, leaving 9 bases unmatched. The CDR3 is 17 amino acids. The V gene's germline CDR1 is KGHSH and CDR2 LQKENI. CDR3 in amino acids: CASSLLSGGAGTDTQYF. DNA of the CDR3: TGTGCCAGCTCGTTGCTTAGCGGGGGGGCTGGCACAGATACGCAGTATTTT. Variable domain in full (rest from reference TRBV18 and TRBJ2-3): NAGVMQNPRHLVRRRGQEARLRCSPMKGHSHVYWYRQLPEEGLKFMVYLQKENIIDESGMPKERFSAEFPKEGPSILRIQQVVRGDSAAYFCASSLLSGGAGTDTQYFGPGTRLTVL.

The V gene is TRBV29-1, the J gene TRBJ2-7; the match to TRBD2 covers 12 bases. Germline CDR1 SQVTM, CDR2 ANQGSEA. This CDR3 is built from 13 residues. Losses at the gene ends were 6 bases for V and 3 bases for J; bases not matched to a gene: 3. In nucleotides, the CDR3 is TGCAGCGTGAGGACTAGCGGGGTCTACGAGCAGTACTTC. Amino acids: CSVRTSGVYEQYF.

The chain couples TRBV30 to TRBJ1-4, with a tentative D call TRBD1 (5 bases). The germline V gene has CDR1 GTSNPN and CDR2 SVGIG (reference sequence). The length of the CDR3 is 13 residues. With 5 bases removed from V and 5 bases from J, the gap between germline ends came to 12 bases. CDR3 DNA: TGTGCCTGGGAGCGTCAGGGAAATGAAAAACTGTTTTTT. Protein sequence: CAWERQGNEKLFF.

This clone showed up just once. V usage is TRBV6-1 and J usage is TRBJ2-7; D is perhaps TRBD1 (5 bases). Germline V lookup: CDR1 MNHNS, CDR2 SASEGT. CDR3 length equals 14 residues. The ends were cut back, 0 bases at V and 3 bases at J, with 9 bases in the middle. The CDR3 loop reads CASSEASRVYEQYF. CDR3 coding DNA: TGTGCCAGCAGTGAAGCTAGCAGGGTCTACGAGCAGTACTTC.

The rearrangement joins TRBV6-1 to TRBJ1-5; no reliable D call. Trimming removed 8 bases at V and 6 bases at J, with 11 bases between. Germline values: CDR1 MNHNS, CDR2 SASEGT. This CDR3 contains 12 residues. CDR3 protein: CASCTVLQPQHF. In nucleotides, the CDR3 is TGTGCCAGCTGCACAGTTCTTCAGCCCCAGCATTTT.

There are a few counts of this clone. J is TRBJ1-2 and V is TRBV10-3; TRBD1 matches at 9 bases. There are 15 residues in the CDR3. V gave up 6 bases and J gave up 6 bases; unmatched junction bases: 11. Germline values: CDR1 ENHRY, CDR2 SYGVKD. DNA of the CDR3: TGTGCCATCAGCCGTTCCGGACAGGGGACAAATGGCTACACCTTC. Its protein is CAISRSGQGTNGYTF.

The chain uses TRBV7-9 and TRBJ1-1, with D perhaps TRBD1 (6 bases). This CDR3 is built from 16 residues. CDR1 is SEHNR, CDR2 FQNEAQ, per germline (reference sequence). The V and J ends lost 2 bases and 0 bases respectively, with 13 bases between them. DNA for the CDR3: TGTGCCAGCAGCTTACCCCCCGGGACAATGAACACTGAAGCTTTCTTT. Protein: CASSLPPGTMNTEAFF.

This clone showed up just a few times. This rearrangement joins TRBV10-3 to TRBJ2-2; D gene uncertain. This CDR3 spans 14 amino acids. The V gene's germline CDR1 is ENHRY and CDR2 SYGVKD. Trimming left V 4 bases short and J 4 bases short, with 10 bases between. The CDR3 spells CAISGSAGTGELFF. CDR3 in DNA: TGTGCCATCAGTGGTAGTGCTGGCACCGGGGAGCTGTTTTTT.

About this clone itself: Additional DNA sequences in this sample encode the identical CDR3. This sequence joins TRBV4-3 and TRBJ1-4, with 9 bases matching TRBD1. Germline V gene lookup returns CDR1 LGHNA and CDR2 YSLEER. The CDR3 is made up of 20 amino acids. J was trimmed by 0 bases and V by 4 bases; bases with no gene match: 15. CDR3 in DNA: TGCGCCAGCAGCCCTAACAAGGGGACAGGGATTGGAGCAACTAATGAAAAACTGTTTTTT. Residues: CASSPNKGTGIGATNEKLFF.

The chain uses TRBV5-4 and TRBJ2-5; 8 positions match TRBD1. Trimming took 3 bases from V and 4 from J; bases not matched to a gene: 14. CDR1 and CDR2 (germline): SGHNT, YYREEE (reference sequence). The CDR3 loop spans 17 amino acids. The CDR3 DNA follows: TGTGCCAGCAGCTCCTCCCAGGATCGCAGGGGGCGAGAGACCCAGTACTTC. This codes for CASSSSQDRRGRETQYF.

The chain couples TRBV30 to TRBJ1-1; the D gene is possibly TRBD1 (5 bases). V lost 0 bases and J lost 5, with 13 bases in between. The CDR3 sequence is 14 residues long. The germline gives CDR1 GTSNPN, CDR2 SVGIG (reference sequence). The chain's CDR3 is CAWSVLGGGTEAFF. The CDR3 DNA reads TGTGCCTGGAGTGTACTCGGGGGGGGGACTGAAGCTTTCTTT.

The chain uses TRBV6-6 and TRBJ1-5; weak D call: TRBD1 (5 bases). The germline V gene has CDR1 MNHNY and CDR2 SVGAGI (reference sequence). There are 13 residues in the CDR3. With 5 bases removed from V and 6 bases from J, the gap between germline ends came to 11 bases. CDR3 residues: CASSNTRVQPQHF. Here the CDR3 DNA reads TGTGCCAGCAGTAACACCAGGGTTCAGCCCCAGCATTTT.

The chain couples TRBV5-1 to TRBJ2-3; 10 positions match TRBD1. This CDR3 is 17 amino acids long. Losses at the gene ends were 0 bases for V and 1 base for J; bases not matched to a gene: 5. The germline gives CDR1 SGHRS, CDR2 YFSETQ. Here the CDR3 DNA reads TGCGCCAGCAGCTTGGCGGACAGGGGGTCTCGCACAGATACGCAGTATTTT. This encodes CASSLADRGSRTDTQYF.

The chain has TRBV5-5 and TRBJ2-5; 7 nucleotides match TRBD2. The length of the CDR3 is 15 residues. V shed 4 bases, J shed 5 bases, and the junction held 11 bases outside the gene matches. CDR1 is SGHKS, CDR2 YYEKEE, per germline (reference sequence). The CDR3 reads CASSLTAGVSETQYF. CDR3 nucleotide sequence: TGTGCCAGCAGCCTTACTGCGGGGGTATCGGAGACCCAGTACTTC.

This chain joins TRBV28 and TRBJ2-1, with 7 bases fitting TRBD2. The ends lost 2 bases at V and 7 bases at J; junction bases unmatched: 8. CDR3 length: 15 residues. Germline values: CDR1 MDHEN, CDR2 SYDVKM. The CDR3 bases are TGTGCCAGCAGTTTAGGCGACGGGGGGAGGAATGAGCAGTTCTTC. Its translation: CASSLGDGGRNEQFF.